The subject of this entry is one T cell receptor (beta chain). This clone was recorded once. The antigen it binds to is not known. Per-nucleotide qualities are absent, and no much larger clonotype sits a single base away. This record comes from a study of blood T cell repertoires in COVID-19 (dated by TCRdb to 2020 to 2021). With respect to the entire study: Samples covering the acute and convalescent phases of COVID-19 were provided by collaborators in the United States, Italy and Spain. Deeply sampled blood TCRbeta repertoires from subjects exposed to, actively infected with, or recovered from COVID-19 were included in the dataset. A de-identified subject ID, COVID-19 status, age in years and sex were almost always included in the sample metadata. Where HLA class I and class II types were available, the types were taken from metadata supplied by the sample provider, not from assay-based typing. The prospective study material was composed of cDNA or gDNA derived from T cells, B-cell-depleted T cells, or PBMCs. The repertoires were made available in a free public database intended to serve as a resource for research on the immune response to SARS-CoV-2. Samples came from the ongoing ImmuneRACE study (first 160 participants) plus 1,254 subjects from 6 global collaborators.

Results and caveats for the whole study, not just this receptor: Clinical and demographic metadata were provided uncurated, with the amount varying by source and participant.

From the cysteine through the phenylalanine, the CDR3 covers 12 amino acids. Just CDR3 DNA is preserved here, 36 bases in frame from base 1. From a lookup of the germline V gene, CDR1 and CDR2 are SGHDN and FVKESK. V sheds 0 bases and J sheds 8 bases, leaving 7 bases between their ends. The collaborating institutions used their own protocols to collect whole blood in K2EDTA tubes. For TCRbeta analysis, collaborators shipped samples in one of three forms: frozen whole blood, isolated PBMCs, or DNA extracted from either of those sample types. The immunoSEQ Assay, a bias-controlled multiplex PCR, was used to amplify TCRbeta CDR3 regions from genomic DNA. Per the source publication's procedure: Nucleated cell counts per sample were estimated from amplification of reference gene primers within the assay. To quantify the absolute abundance of each unique TCRbeta CDR3 rearrangement, sequence reads were collapsed and filtered. For each sample, productive Simpson clonality was calculated as the square root of Simpson's diversity index over productive rearrangements. TCRdb took this table from immuneACCESS and kept in-frame rearrangements with V and J called. Such tables lack part of the clones; where checked against another copy, unresolved V genes explain under half of the gap, and the rest is unexplained. V and J calls and clone size are given by that table; D and trimming were obtained from the DNA. For this sample the table gives 50,000 to 65,000 clones, of which 85% to 90% were detected only once. About 4.5% of the sample belongs to the ten largest clones.

Sequencing was performed on peripheral blood. The TCR originated in a man in his 60s with acute or convalescent COVID-19. The sequence links TRBV14 to TRBJ2-5, with no D gene named confidently. The CDR3 sequence is CASSQDGPTQYF. The DNA sequence reads TGTGCCAGCAGCCAAGATGGGCCCACCCAGTACTTC.